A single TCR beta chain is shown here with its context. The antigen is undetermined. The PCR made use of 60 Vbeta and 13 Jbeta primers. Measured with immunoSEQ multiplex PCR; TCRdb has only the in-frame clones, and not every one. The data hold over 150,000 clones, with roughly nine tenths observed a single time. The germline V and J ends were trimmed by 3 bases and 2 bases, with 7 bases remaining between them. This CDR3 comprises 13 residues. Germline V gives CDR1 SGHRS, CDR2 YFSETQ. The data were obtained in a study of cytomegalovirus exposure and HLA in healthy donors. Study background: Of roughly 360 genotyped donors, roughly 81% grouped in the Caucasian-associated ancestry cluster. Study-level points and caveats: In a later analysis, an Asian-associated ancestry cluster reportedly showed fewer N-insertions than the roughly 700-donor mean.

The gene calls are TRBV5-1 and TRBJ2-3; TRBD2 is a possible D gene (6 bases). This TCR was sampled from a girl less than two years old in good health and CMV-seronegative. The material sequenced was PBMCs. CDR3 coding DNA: TGCGCCAGCAGCTGGGACTTCACAGATACGCAGTATTTT. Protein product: CASSWDFTDTQYF.